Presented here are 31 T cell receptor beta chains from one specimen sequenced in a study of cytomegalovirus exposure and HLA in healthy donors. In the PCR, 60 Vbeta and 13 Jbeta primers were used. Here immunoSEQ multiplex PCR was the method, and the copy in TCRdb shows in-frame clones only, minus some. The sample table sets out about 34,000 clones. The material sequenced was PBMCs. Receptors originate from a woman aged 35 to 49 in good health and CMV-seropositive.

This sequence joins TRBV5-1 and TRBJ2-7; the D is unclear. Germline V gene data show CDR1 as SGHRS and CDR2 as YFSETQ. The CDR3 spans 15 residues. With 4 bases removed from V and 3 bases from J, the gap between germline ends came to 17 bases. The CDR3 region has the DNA TGCGCCAGCAGCCCGGCCCTACAGAAAAGCTACGAGCAGTACTTC. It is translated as CASSPALQKSYEQYF.

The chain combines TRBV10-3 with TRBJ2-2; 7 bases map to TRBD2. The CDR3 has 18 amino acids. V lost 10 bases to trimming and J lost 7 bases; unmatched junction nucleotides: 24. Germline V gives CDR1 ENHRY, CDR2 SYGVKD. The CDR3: CATERDEINLNKVGELFF. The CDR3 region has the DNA TGTGCCACGGAGCGGGACGAAATTAACCTGAACAAGGTCGGGGAGCTGTTTTTT.

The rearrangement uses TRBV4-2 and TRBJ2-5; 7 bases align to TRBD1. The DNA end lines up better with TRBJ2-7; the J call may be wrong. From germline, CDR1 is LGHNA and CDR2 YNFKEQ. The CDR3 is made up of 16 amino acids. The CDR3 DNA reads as TGTGCCAGCAGCGCCATCCTCGGGACAGCTACCTACGAGCAGTACTTC. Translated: CASSAILGTATYEQYF.

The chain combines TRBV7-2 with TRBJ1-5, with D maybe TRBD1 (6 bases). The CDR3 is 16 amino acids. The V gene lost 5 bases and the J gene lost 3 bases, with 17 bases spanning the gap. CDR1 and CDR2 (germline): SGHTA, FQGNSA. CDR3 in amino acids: CASSPENYRVNQPQHF. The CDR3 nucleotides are TGTGCCAGCAGCCCCGAAAACTACAGGGTCAATCAGCCCCAGCATTTT.

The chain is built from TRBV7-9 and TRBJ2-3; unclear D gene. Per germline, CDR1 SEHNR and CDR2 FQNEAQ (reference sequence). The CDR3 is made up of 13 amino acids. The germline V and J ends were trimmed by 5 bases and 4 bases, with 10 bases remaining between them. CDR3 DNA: TGTGCCAGCAGCCAACCCCCAGCAGATACGCAGTATTTT. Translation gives CASSQPPADTQYF.

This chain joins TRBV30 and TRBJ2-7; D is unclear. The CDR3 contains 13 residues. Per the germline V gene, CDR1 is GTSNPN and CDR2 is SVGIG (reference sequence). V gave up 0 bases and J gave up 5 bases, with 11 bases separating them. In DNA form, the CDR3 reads TGTGCCTGGAGTGTGGCAGGTAGACACGAGCAGTACTTC. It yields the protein CAWSVAGRHEQYF.

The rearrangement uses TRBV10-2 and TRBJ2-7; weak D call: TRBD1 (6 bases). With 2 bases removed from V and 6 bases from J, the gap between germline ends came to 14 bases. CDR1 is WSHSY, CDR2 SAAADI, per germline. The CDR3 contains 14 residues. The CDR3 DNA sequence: TGCGCCAGCAGTGAGACAGGGTCACTGGCCGAGCAGTACTTC. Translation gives CASSETGSLAEQYF.

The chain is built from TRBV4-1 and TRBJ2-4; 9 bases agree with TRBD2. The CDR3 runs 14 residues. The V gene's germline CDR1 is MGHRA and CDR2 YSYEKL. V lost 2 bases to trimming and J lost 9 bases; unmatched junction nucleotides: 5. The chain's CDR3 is CASSQLSGSGIQYF. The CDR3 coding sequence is TGCGCCAGCAGCCAACTTAGCGGGAGCGGCATTCAGTACTTC.

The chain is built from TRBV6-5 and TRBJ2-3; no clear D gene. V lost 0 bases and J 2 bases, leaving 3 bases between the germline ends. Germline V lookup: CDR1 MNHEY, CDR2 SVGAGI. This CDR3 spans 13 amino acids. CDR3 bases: TGTGCCAGCAGTTACTCTCTCACAGATACGCAGTATTTT. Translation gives CASSYSLTDTQYF.

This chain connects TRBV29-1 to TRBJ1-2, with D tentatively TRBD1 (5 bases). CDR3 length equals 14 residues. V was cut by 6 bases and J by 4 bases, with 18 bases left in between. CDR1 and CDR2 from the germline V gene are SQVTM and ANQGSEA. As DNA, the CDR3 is TGCAGCGTGGGGCCCAGGTCCCTTTTCTATGGCTACACCTTC. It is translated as CSVGPRSLFYGYTF.

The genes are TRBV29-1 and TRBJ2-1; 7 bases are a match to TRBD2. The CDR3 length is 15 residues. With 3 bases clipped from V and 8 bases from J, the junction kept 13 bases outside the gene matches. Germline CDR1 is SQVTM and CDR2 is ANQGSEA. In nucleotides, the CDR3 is TGCAGCGTTGATGAAAGGGCGGCGGGAGTCCATGAGCAGTTCTTC. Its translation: CSVDERAAGVHEQFF.

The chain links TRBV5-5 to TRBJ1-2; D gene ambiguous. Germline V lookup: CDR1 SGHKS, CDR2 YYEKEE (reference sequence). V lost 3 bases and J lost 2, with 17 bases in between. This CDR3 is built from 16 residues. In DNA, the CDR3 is TGTGCCAGCAGCTCGGGAGGGCGGTCCTTAAACTATGGCTACACCTTC. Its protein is CASSSGGRSLNYGYTF. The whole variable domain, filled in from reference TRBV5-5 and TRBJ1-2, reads DAGVTQSPTHLIKTRGQQVTLRCSPISGHKSVSWYQQVLGQGPQFIFQYYEKEERGRGNFPDRFSARQFPNYSSELNVNALLLGDSALYLCASSSGGRSLNYGYTFGSGTRLTVV.

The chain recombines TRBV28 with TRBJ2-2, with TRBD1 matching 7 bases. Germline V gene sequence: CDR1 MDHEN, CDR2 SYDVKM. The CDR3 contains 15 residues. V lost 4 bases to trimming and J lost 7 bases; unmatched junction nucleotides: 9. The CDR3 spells CASSSQGGLGGELFF. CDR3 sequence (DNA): TGTGCCAGCAGTTCACAAGGGGGCCTGGGCGGGGAGCTGTTTTTT.

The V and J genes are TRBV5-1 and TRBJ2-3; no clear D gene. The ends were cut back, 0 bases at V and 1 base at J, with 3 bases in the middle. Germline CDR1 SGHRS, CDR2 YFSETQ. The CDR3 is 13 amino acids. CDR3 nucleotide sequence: TGCGCCAGCAGCTTGGCGGGCACAGATACGCAGTATTTT. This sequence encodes CASSLAGTDTQYF. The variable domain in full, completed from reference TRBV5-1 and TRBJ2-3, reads KAGVTQTPRYLIKTRGQQVTLSCSPISGHRSVSWYQQTPGQGLQFLFEYFSETQRNKGNFPGRFSGRQFSNSRSEMNVSTLELGDSALYLCASSLAGTDTQYFGPGTRLTVL.

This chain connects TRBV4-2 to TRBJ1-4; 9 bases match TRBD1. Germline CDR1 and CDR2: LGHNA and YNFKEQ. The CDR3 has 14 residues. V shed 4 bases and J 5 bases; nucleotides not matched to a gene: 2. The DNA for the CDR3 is TGTGCCAGCAGCCCGGGACAGGGCAATGAAAAACTGTTTTTT. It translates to CASSPGQGNEKLFF.

CDR3 amino acids: CAWTGGAWDYGYTF. Here the CDR3 DNA reads TGTGCCTGGACAGGGGGCGCTTGGGACTATGGCTACACCTTC. This rearrangement joins TRBV30 to TRBJ1-2, with 8 bases aligning to TRBD1. The V gene's germline CDR1 is GTSNPN and CDR2 SVGIG (reference sequence). The CDR3 covers 14 residues. V gave up 4 bases and J gave up 3 bases; unmatched junction bases: 7.

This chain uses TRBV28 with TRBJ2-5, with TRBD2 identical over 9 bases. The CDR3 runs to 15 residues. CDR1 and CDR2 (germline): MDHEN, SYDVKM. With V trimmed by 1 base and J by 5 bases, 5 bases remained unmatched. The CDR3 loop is CASSLYGAGGETQYF. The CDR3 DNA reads TGTGCCAGCAGTTTATACGGGGCGGGGGGGGAGACCCAGTACTTC.

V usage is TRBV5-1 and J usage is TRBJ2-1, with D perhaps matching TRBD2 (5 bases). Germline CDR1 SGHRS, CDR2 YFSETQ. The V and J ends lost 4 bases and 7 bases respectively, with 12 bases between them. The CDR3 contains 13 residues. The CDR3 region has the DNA TGCGCCAGCAGCGAAACTAGAGGAAATGAGCAGTTCTTC. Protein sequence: CASSETRGNEQFF.

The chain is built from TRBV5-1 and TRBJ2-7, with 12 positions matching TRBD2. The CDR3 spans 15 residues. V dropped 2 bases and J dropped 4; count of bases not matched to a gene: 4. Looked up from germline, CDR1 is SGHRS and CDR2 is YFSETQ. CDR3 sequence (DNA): TGCGCCAGCAGCTTTACTAGCGGGAGGTCATACGAGCAGTACTTC. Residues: CASSFTSGRSYEQYF.

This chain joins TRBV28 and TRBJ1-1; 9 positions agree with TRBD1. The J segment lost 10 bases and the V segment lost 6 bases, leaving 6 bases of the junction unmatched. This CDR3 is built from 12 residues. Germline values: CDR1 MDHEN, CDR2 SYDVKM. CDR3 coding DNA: TGTGCCAGCAGCCCCAACAGGGGGCCAGCTTTCTTT. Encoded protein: CASSPNRGPAFF.

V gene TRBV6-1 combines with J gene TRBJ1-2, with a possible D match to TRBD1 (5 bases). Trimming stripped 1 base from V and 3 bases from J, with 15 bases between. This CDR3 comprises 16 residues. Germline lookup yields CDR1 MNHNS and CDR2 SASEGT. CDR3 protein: CASSEGGGAGHYGYTF. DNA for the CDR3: TGTGCCAGCAGTGAAGGGGGTGGGGCAGGACACTATGGCTACACCTTC.

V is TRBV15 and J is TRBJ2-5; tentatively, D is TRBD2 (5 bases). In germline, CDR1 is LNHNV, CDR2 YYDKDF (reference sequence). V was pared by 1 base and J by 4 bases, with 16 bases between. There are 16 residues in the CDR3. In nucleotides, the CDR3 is TGTGCCACCAGCAGAGGGATCGAGCGGCCAGGAGAGACCCAGTACTTC. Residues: CATSRGIERPGETQYF. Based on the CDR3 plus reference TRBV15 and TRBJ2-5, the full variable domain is DAMVIQNPRYQVTQFGKPVTLSCSQTLNHNVMYWYQQKSSQAPKLLFHYYDKDFNNEADTPDNFQSRRPNTSFCFLDIRSPGLGDTAMYLCATSRGIERPGETQYFGPGTRLLVL.

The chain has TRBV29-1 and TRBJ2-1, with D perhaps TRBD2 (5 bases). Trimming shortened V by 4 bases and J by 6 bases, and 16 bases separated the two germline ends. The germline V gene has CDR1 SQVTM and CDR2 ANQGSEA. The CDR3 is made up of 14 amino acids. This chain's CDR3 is CSVVGGLGVNEQFF. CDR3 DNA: TGCAGCGTTGTTGGAGGTCTGGGCGTCAATGAGCAGTTCTTC.

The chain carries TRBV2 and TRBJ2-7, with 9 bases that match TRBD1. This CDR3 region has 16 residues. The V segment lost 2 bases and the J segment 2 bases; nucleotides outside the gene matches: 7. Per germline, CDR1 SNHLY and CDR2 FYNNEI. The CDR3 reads CASSEWGTGRTYEQYF. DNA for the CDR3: TGTGCCAGCAGTGAATGGGGGACAGGGAGGACCTACGAGCAGTACTTC.

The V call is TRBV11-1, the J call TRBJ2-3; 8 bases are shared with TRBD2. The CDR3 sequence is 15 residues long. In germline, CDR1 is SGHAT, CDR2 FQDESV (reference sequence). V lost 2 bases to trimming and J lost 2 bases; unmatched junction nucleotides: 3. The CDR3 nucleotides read TGTGCCAGCAGCTTACGAGCGGGAGCCACAGATACGCAGTATTTT. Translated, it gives CASSLRAGATDTQYF.

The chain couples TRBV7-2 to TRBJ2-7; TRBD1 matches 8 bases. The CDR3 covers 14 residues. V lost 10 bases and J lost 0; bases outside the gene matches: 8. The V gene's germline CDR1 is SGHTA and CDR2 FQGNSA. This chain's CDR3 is CATQWDRSSYEQYF. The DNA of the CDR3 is TGTGCCACCCAGTGGGACAGGAGCTCCTACGAGCAGTACTTC.

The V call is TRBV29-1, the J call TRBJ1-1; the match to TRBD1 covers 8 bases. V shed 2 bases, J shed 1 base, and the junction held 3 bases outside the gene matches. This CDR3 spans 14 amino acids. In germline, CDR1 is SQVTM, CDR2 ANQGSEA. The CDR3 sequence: CSVERQGKNTEAFF. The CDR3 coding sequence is TGCAGCGTTGAACGACAGGGGAAGAACACTGAAGCTTTCTTT. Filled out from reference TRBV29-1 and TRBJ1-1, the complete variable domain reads SAVISQKPSRDICQRGTSLTIQCQVDSQVTMMFWYRQQPGQSLTLIATANQGSEATYESGFVIDKFPISRPNLTFSTLTVSNMSPEDSSIYLCSVERQGKNTEAFFGQGTRLTVV.

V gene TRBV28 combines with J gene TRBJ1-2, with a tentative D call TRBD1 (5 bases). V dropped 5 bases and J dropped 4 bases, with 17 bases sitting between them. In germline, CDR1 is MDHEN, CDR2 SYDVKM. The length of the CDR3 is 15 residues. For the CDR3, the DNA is TGTGCCAGCAGTGTCAATTTCGGGGGTGGCTATGGCTACACCTTC. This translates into CASSVNFGGGYGYTF.

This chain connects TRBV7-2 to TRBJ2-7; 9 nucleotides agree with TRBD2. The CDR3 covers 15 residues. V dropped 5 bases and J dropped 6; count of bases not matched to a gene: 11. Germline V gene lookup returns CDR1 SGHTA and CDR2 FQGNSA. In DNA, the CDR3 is TGTGCCAGCAGCCTTGCTAGCGGGGCAAGCGGCGAGCAGTACTTC. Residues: CASSLASGASGEQYF.

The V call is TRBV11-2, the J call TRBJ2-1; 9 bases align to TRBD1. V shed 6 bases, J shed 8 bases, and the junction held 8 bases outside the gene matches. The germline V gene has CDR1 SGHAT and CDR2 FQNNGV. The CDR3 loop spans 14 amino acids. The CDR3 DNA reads TGTGCCAGCAGGGAGGGGACAGGGAGCGATGAGCAGTTCTTC. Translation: CASREGTGSDEQFF.

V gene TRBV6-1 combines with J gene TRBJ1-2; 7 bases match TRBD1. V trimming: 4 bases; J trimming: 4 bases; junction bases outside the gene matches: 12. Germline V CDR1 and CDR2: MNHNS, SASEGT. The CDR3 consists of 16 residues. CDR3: CASSAQTGITVYGYTF. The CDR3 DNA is TGTGCCAGCAGTGCCCAGACAGGGATTACGGTCTATGGCTACACCTTC.